This TCR beta chain was profiled in a study of control samples from healthy donors and cancer patients (dated by TCRdb to the early 2020s). As for this clone: Its antigen target is currently unknown. Per-base quality was not reported, and no clone a single base away is much larger than it.

The method was the immunoSEQ multiplex PCR assay. Held by TCRdb, this immuneACCESS table contains in-frame sequences only and omits some clones. Under half of the omission traces to an unresolved V gene where checked; the cause of the rest is unknown. The sample yields over 150,000 clones; just over 95% were counted once. Approximately 1% of the sample belongs to the ten largest clones. The receptor comes from a woman aged 30 to 39 in good health. Source material: blood.

The DNA reads as follows: TGTGCCAGCTCGGCAACGGTAAACATTCAGTACTTC. It translates to CASSATVNIQYF. Recombination joined TRBV18 with TRBJ2-4; the D gene lacks a confident call. The CDR3 runs 12 amino acids, cysteine and phenylalanine included. Only the CDR3 DNA is retained, 36 bases long and in frame from the first base. Trimming at the junction amounts to 6 bases on V and 6 bases on J, and the germline ends lie 9 bases apart. The germline V gene encodes CDR1 KGHSH and CDR2 LQKENI. The full variable domain, completed from the reference TRBV18 and TRBJ2-4 proteins outside the CDR3, reads NAGVMQNPRHLVRRRGQEARLRCSPMKGHSHVYWYRQLPEEGLKFMVYLQKENIIDESGMPKERFSAEFPKEGPSILRIQQVVRGDSAAYFCASSATVNIQYFGAGTRLSVL.